This TCR beta chain was captured by sequencing in a study of T cells in Graves' hyperthyroidism and ophthalmopathy. Amplified TCR beta CDR3 regions derived from RNA transcripts. A first-round RT-PCR of the TCR CDR3 used the HTBI primer set. TCRdb reanalysed the multiplex PCR reads using MiXCR and keeps one entry per CDR3 protein. The sample holds some 650,000 distinct CDR3 sequences; 16% are singletons and the top ten take approximately 3.5%. Germline lookup yields CDR1 MNHEY and CDR2 SMNVEV (reference sequence). V trimming: 5 bases; J trimming: 2 bases; junction bases outside the gene matches: 11. CDR3 length: 16 residues.

The sequencing input was blood. This sequence originates from a woman between 35 and 50 years old with Graves' ophthalmopathy. The chain links TRBV27 to TRBJ1-2; TRBD1 matches 7 bases. The CDR3 bases are TGTGCCAGCAGTCCGGGGGTGGGGGACAGCAACTATGGCTACACCTTC. Its translation is CASSPGVGDSNYGYTF.